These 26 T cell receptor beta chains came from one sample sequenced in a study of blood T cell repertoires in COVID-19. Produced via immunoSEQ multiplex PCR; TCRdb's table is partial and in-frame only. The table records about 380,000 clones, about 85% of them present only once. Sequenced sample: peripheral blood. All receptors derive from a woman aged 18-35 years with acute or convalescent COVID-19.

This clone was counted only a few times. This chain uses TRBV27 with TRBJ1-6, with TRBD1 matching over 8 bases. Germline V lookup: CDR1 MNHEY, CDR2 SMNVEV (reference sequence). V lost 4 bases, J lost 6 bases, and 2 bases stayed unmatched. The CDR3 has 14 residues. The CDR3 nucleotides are TGTGCCAGCAGTTGGACAGGGAGTAATTCACCCCTCCACTTT. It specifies CASSWTGSNSPLHF.

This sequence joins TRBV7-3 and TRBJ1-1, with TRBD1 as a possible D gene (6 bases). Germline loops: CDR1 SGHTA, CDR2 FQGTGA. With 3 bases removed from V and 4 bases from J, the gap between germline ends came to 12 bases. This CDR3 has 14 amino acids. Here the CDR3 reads CASSLAGVGTEAFF. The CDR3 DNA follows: TGTGCCAGCAGCTTGGCAGGGGTGGGCACTGAAGCTTTCTTT.

This CDR3 is CASSPPNRGNYGYTF. In DNA form, the CDR3 reads TGTGCCAGCAGTCCTCCCAACAGGGGTAACTATGGCTACACCTTC. This rearrangement joins TRBV28 to TRBJ1-2, with 7 bases identical to TRBD1. V lost 5 bases to trimming and J lost 1 base; unmatched junction nucleotides: 7. The CDR3 loop spans 15 amino acids. From germline, CDR1 is MDHEN and CDR2 SYDVKM.

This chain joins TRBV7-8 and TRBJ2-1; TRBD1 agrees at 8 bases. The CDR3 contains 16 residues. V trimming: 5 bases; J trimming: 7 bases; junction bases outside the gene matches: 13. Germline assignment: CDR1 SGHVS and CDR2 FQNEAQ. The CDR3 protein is CASSPPYGQGQNEQFF. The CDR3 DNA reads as TGTGCCAGCAGCCCACCCTATGGACAGGGCCAAAATGAGCAGTTCTTC.

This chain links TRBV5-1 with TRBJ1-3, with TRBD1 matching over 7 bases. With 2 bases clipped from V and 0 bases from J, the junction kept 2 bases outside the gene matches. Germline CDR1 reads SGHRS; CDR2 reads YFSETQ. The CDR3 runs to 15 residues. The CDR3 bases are TGCGCCAGCAGCTTCGGGACAGACTCTGGAAACACCATATATTTT. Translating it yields CASSFGTDSGNTIYF.

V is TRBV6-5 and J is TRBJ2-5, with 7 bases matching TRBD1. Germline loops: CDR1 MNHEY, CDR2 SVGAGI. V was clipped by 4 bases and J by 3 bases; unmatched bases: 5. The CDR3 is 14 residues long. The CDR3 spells CASSFSTGKETQYF. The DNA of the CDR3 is TGTGCCAGCAGTTTTTCGACAGGGAAAGAGACCCAGTACTTC.

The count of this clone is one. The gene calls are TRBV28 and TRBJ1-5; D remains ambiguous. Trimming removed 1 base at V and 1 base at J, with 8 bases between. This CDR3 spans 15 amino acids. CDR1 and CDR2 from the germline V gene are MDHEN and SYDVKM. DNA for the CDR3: TGTGCCAGCAGTTTATTAGCTTGGAGCAATCAGCCCCAGCATTTT. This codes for CASSLLAWSNQPQHF.

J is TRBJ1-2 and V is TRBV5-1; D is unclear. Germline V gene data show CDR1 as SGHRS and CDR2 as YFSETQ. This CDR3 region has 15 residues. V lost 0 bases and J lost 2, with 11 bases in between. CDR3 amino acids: CASSLAPGPNYGYTF. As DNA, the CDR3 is TGCGCCAGCAGCTTGGCCCCGGGTCCCAACTATGGCTACACCTTC.

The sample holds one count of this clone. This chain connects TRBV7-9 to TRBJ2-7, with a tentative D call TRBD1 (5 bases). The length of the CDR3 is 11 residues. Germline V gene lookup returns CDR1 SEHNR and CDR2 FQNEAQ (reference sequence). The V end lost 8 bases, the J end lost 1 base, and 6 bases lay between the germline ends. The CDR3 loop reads CASGHSYEQYF. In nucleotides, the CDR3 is TGTGCCAGCGGACATTCCTACGAGCAGTACTTC.

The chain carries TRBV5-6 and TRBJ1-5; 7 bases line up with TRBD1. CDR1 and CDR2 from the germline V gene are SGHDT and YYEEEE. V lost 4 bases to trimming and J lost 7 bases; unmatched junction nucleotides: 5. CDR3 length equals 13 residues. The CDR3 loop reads CASSRQGGQPQHF. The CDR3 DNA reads TGTGCCAGCAGCCGACAGGGCGGGCAGCCCCAGCATTTT.

The CDR3 reads CASSRMWTWLPGRRDNEQFF. In nucleotides, the CDR3 is TGCGCCAGCAGCCGGATGTGGACGTGGCTGCCAGGGAGGAGGGACAATGAGCAGTTCTTC. This chain connects TRBV4-1 to TRBJ2-1; D perhaps matches TRBD2 (6 bases). The V gene's germline CDR1 is MGHRA and CDR2 YSYEKL. The CDR3 covers 20 residues. The V and J ends lost 4 bases and 5 bases respectively, with 30 bases between them.

In DNA, the CDR3 is TGTGCCACCAGTGAGACTAGCGTCTACAATGAGCAGTTCTTC. It encodes CATSETSVYNEQFF. The rearrangement joins TRBV24-1 to TRBJ2-1; 8 bases map to TRBD2. Unmatched junction bases numbered 1, after V lost 4 bases and J lost 3 bases. This CDR3 contains 14 residues. Germline loops: CDR1 KGHDR, CDR2 SFDVKD.

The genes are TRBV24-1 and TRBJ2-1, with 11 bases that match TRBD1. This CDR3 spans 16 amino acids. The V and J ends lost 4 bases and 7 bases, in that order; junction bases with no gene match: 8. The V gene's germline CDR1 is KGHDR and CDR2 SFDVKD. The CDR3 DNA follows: TGTGCCACCAGTGACCCCCCCGGGACAGGGGGAAATGAGCAGTTCTTC. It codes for CATSDPPGTGGNEQFF.

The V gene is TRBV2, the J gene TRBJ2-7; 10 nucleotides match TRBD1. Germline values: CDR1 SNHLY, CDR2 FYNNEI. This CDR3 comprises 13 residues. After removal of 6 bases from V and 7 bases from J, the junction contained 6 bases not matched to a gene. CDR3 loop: CASRRDRGLEQYF. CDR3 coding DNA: TGTGCCAGCAGGAGGGACAGGGGACTTGAGCAGTACTTC.

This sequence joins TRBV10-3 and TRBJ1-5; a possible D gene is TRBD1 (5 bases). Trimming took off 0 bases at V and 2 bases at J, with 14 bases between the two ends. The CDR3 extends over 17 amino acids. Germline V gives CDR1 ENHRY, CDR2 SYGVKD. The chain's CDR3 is CAISESREGYGNQPQHF. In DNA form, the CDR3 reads TGTGCCATCAGTGAGTCCAGGGAGGGTTACGGCAATCAGCCCCAGCATTTT.

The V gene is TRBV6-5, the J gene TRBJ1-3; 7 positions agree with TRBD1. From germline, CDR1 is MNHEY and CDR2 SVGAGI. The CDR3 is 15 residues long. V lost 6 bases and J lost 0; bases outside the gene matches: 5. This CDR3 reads CASSGQALSGNTIYF. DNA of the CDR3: TGTGCCAGCAGCGGACAGGCACTCTCTGGAAACACCATATATTTT.

CDR3 DNA: TGTGCCAGCAGCTTAGATTCAGGGTTGGGGAATCAGCCCCAGCATTTT. It yields the protein CASSLDSGLGNQPQHF. V gene TRBV7-9 combines with J gene TRBJ1-5; D is perhaps TRBD1 (5 bases). The CDR3 has 16 amino acids. The V gene lost 1 base and the J gene lost 4 bases, with 14 bases spanning the gap. The germline CDR1 and CDR2 sequences are SEHNR and FQNEAQ (reference sequence).

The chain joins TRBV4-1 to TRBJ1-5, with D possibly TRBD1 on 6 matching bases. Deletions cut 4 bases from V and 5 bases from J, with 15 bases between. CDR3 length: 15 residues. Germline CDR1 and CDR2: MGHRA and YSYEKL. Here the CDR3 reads CASSRSQGMDQPQHF. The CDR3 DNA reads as TGCGCCAGCAGCCGATCACAGGGAATGGATCAGCCCCAGCATTTT.

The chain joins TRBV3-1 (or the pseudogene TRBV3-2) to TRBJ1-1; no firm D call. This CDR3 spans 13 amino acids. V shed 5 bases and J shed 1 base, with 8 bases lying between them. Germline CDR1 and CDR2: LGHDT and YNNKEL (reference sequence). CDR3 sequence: CASSGDSNTEAFF. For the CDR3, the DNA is TGTGCCAGCAGCGGAGATTCGAACACTGAAGCTTTCTTT.

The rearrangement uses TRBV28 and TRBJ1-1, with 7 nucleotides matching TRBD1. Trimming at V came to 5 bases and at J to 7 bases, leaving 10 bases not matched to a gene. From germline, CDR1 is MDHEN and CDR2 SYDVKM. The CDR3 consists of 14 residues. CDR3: CASSEGGRGIEAFF. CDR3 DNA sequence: TGTGCCAGCAGTGAAGGAGGCAGGGGGATTGAAGCTTTCTTT.

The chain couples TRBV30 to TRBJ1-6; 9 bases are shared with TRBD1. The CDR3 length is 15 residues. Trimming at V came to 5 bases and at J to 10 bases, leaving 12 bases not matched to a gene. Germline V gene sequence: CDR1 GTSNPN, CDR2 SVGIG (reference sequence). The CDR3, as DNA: TGTGCCTGGGTACTAGGGGACAGGGAGCACTCACCCCTCCACTTT. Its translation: CAWVLGDREHSPLHF. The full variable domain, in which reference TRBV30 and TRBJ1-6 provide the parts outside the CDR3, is SQTIHQWPATLVQPVGSPLSLECTVEGTSNPNLYWYRQAAGRGLQLLFYSVGIGQISSEVPQNLSASRPQDRQFILSSKKLLLSDSGFYLCAWVLGDREHSPLHFGNGTRLTVT.

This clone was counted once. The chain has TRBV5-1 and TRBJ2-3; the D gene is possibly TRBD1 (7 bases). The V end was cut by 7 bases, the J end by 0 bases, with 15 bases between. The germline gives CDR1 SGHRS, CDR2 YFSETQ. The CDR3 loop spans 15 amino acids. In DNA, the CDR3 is TGCGCCAGCGCAGGGGGGCCCCCTAGCACAGATACGCAGTATTTT. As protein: CASAGGPPSTDTQYF.

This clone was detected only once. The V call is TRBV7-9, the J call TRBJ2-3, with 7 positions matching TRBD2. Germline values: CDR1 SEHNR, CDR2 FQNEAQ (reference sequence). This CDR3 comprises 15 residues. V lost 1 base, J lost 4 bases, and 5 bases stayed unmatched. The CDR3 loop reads CASSLGPAGSDTQYF. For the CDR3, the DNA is TGTGCCAGCAGCTTAGGCCCAGCGGGGTCAGATACGCAGTATTTT.

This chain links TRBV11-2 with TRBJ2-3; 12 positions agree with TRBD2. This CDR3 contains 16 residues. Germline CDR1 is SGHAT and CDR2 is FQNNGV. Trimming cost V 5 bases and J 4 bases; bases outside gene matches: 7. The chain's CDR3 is CASSLSLAGGADTQYF. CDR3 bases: TGTGCCAGCAGCCTGTCTCTAGCGGGGGGGGCAGATACGCAGTATTTT.

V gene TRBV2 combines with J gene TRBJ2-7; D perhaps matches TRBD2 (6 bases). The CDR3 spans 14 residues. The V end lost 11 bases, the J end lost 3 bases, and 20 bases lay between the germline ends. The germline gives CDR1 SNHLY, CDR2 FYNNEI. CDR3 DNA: TGTGCCTGGGGAGCGGGCAGGCAACGCTACGAGCAGTACTTC. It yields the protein CAWGAGRQRYEQYF.

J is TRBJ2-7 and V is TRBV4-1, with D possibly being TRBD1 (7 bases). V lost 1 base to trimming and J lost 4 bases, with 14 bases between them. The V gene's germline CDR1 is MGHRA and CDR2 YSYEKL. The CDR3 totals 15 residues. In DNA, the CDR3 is TGCGCCAGCAGCCAAGTGGAGGGGGCGCGGTACGAGCAGTACTTC. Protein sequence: CASSQVEGARYEQYF.